This T cell receptor beta chain was identified in a study of blood T cell repertoires in COVID-19. Germline V lookup: CDR1 LGHDT, CDR2 YNNKEL (reference sequence). The CDR3 consists of 20 residues. V gave up 7 bases and J gave up 0 bases, with 28 bases separating them. Sequencing was performed with immunoSEQ multiplex PCR; in TCRdb, only in-frame clones are kept and a portion is missing. This table holds around 400,000 clones, roughly 87% found once. Sequences were obtained from PBMCs or T cells enriched from blood (not recorded which). The receptor's source is a woman between 45 and 65 years old who had recovered from COVID-19. J is TRBJ2-4 and V is TRBV3-1 (or the pseudogene TRBV3-2); D uncertain. CDR3 DNA: TGTGCCAGCAAAGACTCCCGTCATCCGGAATATGACCTAGCCAAAAACATTCAGTACTTC. It translates to CASKDSRHPEYDLAKNIQYF.